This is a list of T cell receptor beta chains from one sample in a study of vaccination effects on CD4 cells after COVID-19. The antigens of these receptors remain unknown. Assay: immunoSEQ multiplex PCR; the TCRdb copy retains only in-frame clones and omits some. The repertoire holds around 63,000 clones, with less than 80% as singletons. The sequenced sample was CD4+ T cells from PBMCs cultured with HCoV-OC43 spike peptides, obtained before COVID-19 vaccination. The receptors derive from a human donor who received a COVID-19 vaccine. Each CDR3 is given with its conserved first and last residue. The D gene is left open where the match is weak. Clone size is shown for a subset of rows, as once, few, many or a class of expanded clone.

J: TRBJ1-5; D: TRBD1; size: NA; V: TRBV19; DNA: TGTGCCAGTAGTCCCCCCAGGGGGAACAGCAATCAGCCCCAGCATTTT; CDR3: CASSPPRGNSNQPQHF
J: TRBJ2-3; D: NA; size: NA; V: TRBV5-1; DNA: TGCGCCAGCAGCTCCGATAGCGGCACAGATACGCAGTATTTT; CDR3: CASSSDSGTDTQYF
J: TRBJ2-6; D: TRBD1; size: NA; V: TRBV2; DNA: TGTGCCAGCACTCCGGACAGGTCTGGGGCCAACGTCCTGACTTTC; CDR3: CASTPDRSGANVLTF
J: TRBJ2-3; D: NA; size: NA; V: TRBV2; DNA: TGTGCCAGCAGTGGTGAGGGGGGGCCCACAGATACGCAGTATTTT; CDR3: CASSGEGGPTDTQYF
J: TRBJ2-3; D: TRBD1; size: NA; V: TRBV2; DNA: TGTGCCAGCAAATTGGACAGGGTCGATACGCAGTATTTT; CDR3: CASKLDRVDTQYF
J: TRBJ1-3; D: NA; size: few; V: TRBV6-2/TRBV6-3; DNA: TGTGCCAGCAGTTACCCTCGGCGGACCGGAGACTCTGGAAACACCATATATTTT; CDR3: CASSYPRRTGDSGNTIYF
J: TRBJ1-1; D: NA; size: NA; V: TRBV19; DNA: TGTGCCAGTAGTATATGGGGACGCTCCCTGAACACTGAAGCTTTCTTT; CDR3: CASSIWGRSLNTEAFF
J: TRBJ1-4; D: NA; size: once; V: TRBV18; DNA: TGTGCCAGCTCACCCAGCATCGGAGGAACTAATGAAAAACTGTTTTTT; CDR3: CASSPSIGGTNEKLFF
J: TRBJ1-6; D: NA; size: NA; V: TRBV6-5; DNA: TGTGCCAGCAGTTACGATAACAACCTCGGTTCACCCCTCCACTTT; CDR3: CASSYDNNLGSPLHF
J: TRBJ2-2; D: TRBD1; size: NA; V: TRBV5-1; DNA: TGCGCCAGCAGCCGACAGGGGGGGAACACCGGGGAGCTGTTTTTT; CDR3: CASSRQGGNTGELFF
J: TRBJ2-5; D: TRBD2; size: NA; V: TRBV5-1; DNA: TGCGCCAGCAGACCCACTAGCGGGGCTTTCCAAGAGACCCAGTACTTC; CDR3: CASRPTSGAFQETQYF
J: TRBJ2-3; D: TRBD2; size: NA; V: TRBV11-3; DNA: TGTGCCAGCAGCCGAGCGGGGGTAACAGATACGCAGTATTTT; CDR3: CASSRAGVTDTQYF
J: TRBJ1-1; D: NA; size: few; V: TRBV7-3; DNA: TGTGCCAGCAGCTTAGACAGGTTCACTGAAGCTTTCTTT; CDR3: CASSLDRFTEAFF
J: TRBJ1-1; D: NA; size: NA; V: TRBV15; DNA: TGTGCCACCTCACAGGGCCCGCGCACTGAAGCTTTCTTT; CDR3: CATSQGPRTEAFF
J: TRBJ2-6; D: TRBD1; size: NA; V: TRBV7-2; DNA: TGTGCCAGCAGCCGTCACCGACAGGGGGCAGGTGGGGCCAACGTCCTGACTTTC; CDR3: CASSRHRQGAGGANVLTF
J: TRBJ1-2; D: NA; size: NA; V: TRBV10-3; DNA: TGTGCCATCAGTGAAATTGACGGCTATGGCTACACCTTC; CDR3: CAISEIDGYGYTF
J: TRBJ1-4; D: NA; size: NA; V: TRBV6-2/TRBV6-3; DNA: TGTGCCAGCAGTTCCATGGCAGGGAATGAAAAACTGTTTTTT; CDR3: CASSSMAGNEKLFF
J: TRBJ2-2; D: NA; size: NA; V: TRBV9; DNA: TGTGCCAGCAGCCCTCAGGGGGGGACCCACTTGGGAACCGGGGAGCTGTTTTTT; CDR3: CASSPQGGTHLGTGELFF
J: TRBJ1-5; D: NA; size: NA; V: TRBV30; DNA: TGTGCCTGGAGTGGGGGCACTAGCAATCAGCCCCAGCATTTT; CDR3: CAWSGGTSNQPQHF
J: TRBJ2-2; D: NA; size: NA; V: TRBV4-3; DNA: TGCGCCAGCAGCCATCCGGGACTCAACACCGGGGAGCTGTTTTTT; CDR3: CASSHPGLNTGELFF
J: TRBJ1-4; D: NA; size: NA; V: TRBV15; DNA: TGTGCCACCAGCAGAGGCCGGGGAGAAAAACTGTTTTTT; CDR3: CATSRGRGEKLFF
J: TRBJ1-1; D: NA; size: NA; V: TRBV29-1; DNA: TGCAGCGTTTTAGGGGGGGGACGGGGTTCACGTAGATGGGACACTGAAGCTTTCTTT; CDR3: CSVLGGGRGSRRWDTEAFF
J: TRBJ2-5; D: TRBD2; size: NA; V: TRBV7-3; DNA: TGTGCCAGCAGCTTCAAGCGGGGGGCGACCCAGTACTTC; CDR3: CASSFKRGATQYF
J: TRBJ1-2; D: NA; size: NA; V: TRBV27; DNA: TGTGCCAGCAGCCCGACAGTTTACTATGGCTACACCTTC; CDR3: CASSPTVYYGYTF
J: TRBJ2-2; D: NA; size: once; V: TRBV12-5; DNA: TGTGCTAGTGGTCTACCCAACACCGGGGAGCTGTTTTTT; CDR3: CASGLPNTGELFF
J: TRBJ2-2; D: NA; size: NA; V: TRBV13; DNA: TGTGCCAGCAGCCCCAGTACTACTAGATCAAGACGAACCGGGGAGCTGTTTTTT; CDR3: CASSPSTTRSRRTGELFF
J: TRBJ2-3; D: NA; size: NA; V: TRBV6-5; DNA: TGTGCCAGCAACCACCTTGATACGCAGTATTTT; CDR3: CASNHLDTQYF
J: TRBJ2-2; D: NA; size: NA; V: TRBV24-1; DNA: TGTGCCACCAGTGATGCCCGACAGGCCAACACCGGGGAGCTGTTTTTT; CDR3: CATSDARQANTGELFF
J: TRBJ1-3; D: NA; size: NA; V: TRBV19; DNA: TGTGCCAGTAACCAAGAGGGGGACCCTTCTCGTGGAAACACCATATATTTT; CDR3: CASNQEGDPSRGNTIYF
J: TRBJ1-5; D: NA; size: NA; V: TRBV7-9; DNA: TGTGCCAGCAGTCCAAAAGGTTACCAGCCCCAGCATTTT; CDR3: CASSPKGYQPQHF
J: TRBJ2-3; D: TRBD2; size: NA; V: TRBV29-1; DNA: TGCAGCGTTCGGCTAGCGGGGGGCGTGAATACGCAGTATTTT; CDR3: CSVRLAGGVNTQYF
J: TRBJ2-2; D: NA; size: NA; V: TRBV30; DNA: TGTGCCTGGAGTGTTGGAGCGAACACCGGGGAGCTGTTTTTT; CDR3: CAWSVGANTGELFF
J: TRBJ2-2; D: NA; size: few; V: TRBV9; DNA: TGTGCCAGCAGCAAGAAACAGGGTGGGACCGGGGAGCTGTTTTTT; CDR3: CASSKKQGGTGELFF
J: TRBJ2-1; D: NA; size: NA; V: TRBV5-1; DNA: TGCGCCAGCAGCTTGCAGGGGTCATACAATGAGCAGTTCTTC; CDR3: CASSLQGSYNEQFF